This T cell receptor (beta chain) was identified during a study of blood T cell repertoires in COVID-19. In the study's own analysis: By means of reference gene primer amplification, nucleated cell counts were estimated. Repertoires were generated with immunoSEQ multiplex PCR, while TCRdb's copy carries only in-frame clones and drops some. V and J calls and clone size come straight from that table; D and trimming were deduced from the DNA. The table shows about 200,000 clones, with 80% to 90% occurring only once. Germline V gives CDR1 GTSNPN, CDR2 SVGIG (reference sequence). V lost 2 bases and J lost 9, with 9 bases in between. The CDR3 spans 11 residues.

The specimen was peripheral blood. This TCR derives from a woman of 80 years or more with acute or convalescent COVID-19. The V call is TRBV30, the J call TRBJ2-3; D unclear. This chain's CDR3 is CAWSLETTQYF. In DNA form, the CDR3 reads TGTGCCTGGAGTCTAGAAACGACGCAGTATTTT. The complete variable domain, with remaining parts taken from reference TRBV30 and TRBJ2-3, reads SQTIHQWPATLVQPVGSPLSLECTVEGTSNPNLYWYRQAAGRGLQLLFYSVGIGQISSEVPQNLSASRPQDRQFILSSKKLLLSDSGFYLCAWSLETTQYFGPGTRLTVL.